This T cell receptor beta chain was sequenced during a study of blood T cells in healthy people across ages. The study's findings and limits: Shifts in expanded clonotypes may have been confounded by donor CMV status, which was unknown. A conclusive naive versus antigen-experienced comparison was prevented by the unsorted PBMCs.

This clonotype was seen a few times. No antigen is known for it. For the second PCR, which ran for 7 to 11 cycles, a sample-barcoded 5' primer and a J-beta primer mix were used. MiXCR was run by TCRdb on the 5' RACE reads, yielding one entry per CDR3 protein. The data contain more than 1,000,000 distinct CDR3 sequences, roughly 24% of them singletons. This CDR3 contains 13 residues. V lost 5 bases, J lost 4 bases, and 11 bases lay in between. Germline assignment: CDR1 SGHAT and CDR2 FQNNGV. The data also belong to a second study, concerning T cells of mothers and their children.

The specimen was blood. The chain couples TRBV11-2 to TRBJ1-1, with D uncertain. The TCR was taken from a girl aged 2 to 10 in good health. CDR3 DNA: TGTGCCAGCAGCCCTAGTTTGGGCACTGAAGCTTTCTTT. Translation gives CASSPSLGTEAFF.